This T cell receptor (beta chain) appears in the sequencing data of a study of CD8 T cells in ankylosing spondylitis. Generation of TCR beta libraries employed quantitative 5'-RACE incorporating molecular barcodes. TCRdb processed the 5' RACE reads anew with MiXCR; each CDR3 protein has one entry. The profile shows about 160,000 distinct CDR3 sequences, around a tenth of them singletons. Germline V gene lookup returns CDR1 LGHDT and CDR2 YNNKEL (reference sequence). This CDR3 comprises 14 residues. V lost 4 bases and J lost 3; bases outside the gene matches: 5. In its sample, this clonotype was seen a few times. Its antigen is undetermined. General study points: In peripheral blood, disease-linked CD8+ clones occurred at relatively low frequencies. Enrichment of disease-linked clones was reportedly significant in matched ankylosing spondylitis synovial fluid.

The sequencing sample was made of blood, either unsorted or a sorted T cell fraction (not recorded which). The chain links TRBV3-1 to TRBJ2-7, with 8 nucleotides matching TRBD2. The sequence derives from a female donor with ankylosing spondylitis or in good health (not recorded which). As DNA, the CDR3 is TGTGCCAGCAGCCCCGGGGGGGGTTTCTACGAGCAGTACTTC. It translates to CASSPGGGFYEQYF.